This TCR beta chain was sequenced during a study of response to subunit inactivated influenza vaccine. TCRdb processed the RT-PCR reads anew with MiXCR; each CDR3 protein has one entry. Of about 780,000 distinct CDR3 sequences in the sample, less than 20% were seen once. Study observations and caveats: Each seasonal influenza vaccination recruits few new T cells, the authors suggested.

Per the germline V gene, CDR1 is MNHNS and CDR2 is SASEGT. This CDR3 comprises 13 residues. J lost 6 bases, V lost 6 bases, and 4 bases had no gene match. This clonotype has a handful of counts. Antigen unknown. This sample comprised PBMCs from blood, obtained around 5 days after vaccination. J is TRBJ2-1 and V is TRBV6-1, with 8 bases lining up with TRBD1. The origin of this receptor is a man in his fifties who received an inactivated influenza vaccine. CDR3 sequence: CASSPGQGNEQFF. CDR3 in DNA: TGTGCCAGCAGCCCTGGACAGGGCAATGAGCAGTTCTTC.